This record concerns one T cell receptor (beta chain) sequence. Its antigen is as yet unknown. Generation of TCR beta libraries employed quantitative 5'-RACE incorporating molecular barcodes. TCRdb reanalysed the 5' RACE reads using MiXCR and keeps one entry per CDR3 protein. The data contain 750,000 to 850,000 distinct CDR3 sequences, around 11% of them singletons. CDR1 is KGHSH and CDR2 is LQKENI in the germline V gene. V lost 5 bases, J lost 2 bases, and 10 bases lay in between. The CDR3 sequence is 14 residues long. This record belongs to a study of CD8 T cells in ankylosing spondylitis. General study points: Within matched ankylosing spondylitis synovial fluid, disease-linked clones were reportedly significantly enriched. Blood of patients with ankylosing spondylitis appeared to be characterized by a TCR beta motif of several highly homologous variants.

The chain couples TRBV18 to TRBJ1-5; a weak D match, TRBD1 (5 bases). The sequencing sample was made of blood, either unsorted or a sorted T cell fraction (not recorded which). This receptor was obtained from a male donor with ankylosing spondylitis. The CDR3 DNA follows: TGTGCCAGCTCAAAGGGGAAGGGCAATCAGCCCCAGCATTTT. Translation gives CASSKGKGNQPQHF.